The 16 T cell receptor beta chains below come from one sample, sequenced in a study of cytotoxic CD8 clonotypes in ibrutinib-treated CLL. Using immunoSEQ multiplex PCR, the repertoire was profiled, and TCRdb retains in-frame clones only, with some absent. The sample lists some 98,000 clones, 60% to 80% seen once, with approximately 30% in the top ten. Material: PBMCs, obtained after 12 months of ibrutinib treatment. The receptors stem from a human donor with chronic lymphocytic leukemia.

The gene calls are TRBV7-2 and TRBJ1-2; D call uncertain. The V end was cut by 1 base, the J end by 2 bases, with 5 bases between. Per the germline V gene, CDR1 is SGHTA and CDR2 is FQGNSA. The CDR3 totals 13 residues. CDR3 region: CASSLEFNYGYTF. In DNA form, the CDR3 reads TGTGCCAGCAGCTTAGAGTTCAACTATGGCTACACCTTC.

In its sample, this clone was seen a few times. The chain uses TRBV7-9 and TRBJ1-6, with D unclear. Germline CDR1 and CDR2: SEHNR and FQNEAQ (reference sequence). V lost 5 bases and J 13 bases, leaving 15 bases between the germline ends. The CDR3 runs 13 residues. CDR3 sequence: CASSPPGQFPLHF. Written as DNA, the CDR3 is TGTGCCAGCAGCCCCCCTGGCCAGTTCCCCCTCCACTTT.

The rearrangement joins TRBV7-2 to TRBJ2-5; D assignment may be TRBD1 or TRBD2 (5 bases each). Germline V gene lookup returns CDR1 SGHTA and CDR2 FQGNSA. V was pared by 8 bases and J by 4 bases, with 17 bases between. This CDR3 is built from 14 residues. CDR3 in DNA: TGTGCCAGCCGCAAAGGGGACGGAAGAGAGACCCAGTACTTC. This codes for CASRKGDGRETQYF. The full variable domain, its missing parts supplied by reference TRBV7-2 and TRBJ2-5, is GAGVSQSPSNKVTEKGKDVELRCDPISGHTALYWYRQSLGQGLEFLIYFQGNSAPDKSGLPSDRFSAERTGGSVSTLTIQRTQQEDSAVYLCASRKGDGRETQYFGPGTRLLVL.

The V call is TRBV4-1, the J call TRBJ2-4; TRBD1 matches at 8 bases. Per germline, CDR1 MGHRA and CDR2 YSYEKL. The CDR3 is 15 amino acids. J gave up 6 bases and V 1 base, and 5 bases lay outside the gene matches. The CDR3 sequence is CASSQVDREGNIQYF. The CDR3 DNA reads TGCGCCAGCAGCCAAGTGGACAGGGAAGGAAACATTCAGTACTTC.

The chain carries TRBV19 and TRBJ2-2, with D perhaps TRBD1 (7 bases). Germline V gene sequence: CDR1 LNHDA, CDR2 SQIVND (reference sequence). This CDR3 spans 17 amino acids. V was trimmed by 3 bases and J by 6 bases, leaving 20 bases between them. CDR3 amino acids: CASSIGGDRVVPGELFF. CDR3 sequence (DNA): TGTGCCAGTAGTATCGGGGGCGACAGGGTGGTCCCCGGGGAGCTGTTTTTT.

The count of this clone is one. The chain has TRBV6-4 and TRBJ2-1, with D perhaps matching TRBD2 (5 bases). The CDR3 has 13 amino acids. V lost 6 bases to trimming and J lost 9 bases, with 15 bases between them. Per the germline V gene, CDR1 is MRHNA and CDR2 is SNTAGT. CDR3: CASRPGTAGEQFF. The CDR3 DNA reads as TGTGCCAGCAGGCCGGGAACAGCAGGTGAGCAGTTCTTC.

CDR3 in amino acids: CASSLEVAQETQYF. The CDR3 DNA follows: TGTGCCAGCAGCTTAGAAGTTGCCCAAGAGACCCAGTACTTC. The chain uses TRBV7-2 and TRBJ2-5; D gene ambiguous. The germline gives CDR1 SGHTA, CDR2 FQGNSA. The V gene lost 1 base and the J gene lost 1 base, with 7 bases spanning the gap. There are 14 residues in the CDR3.

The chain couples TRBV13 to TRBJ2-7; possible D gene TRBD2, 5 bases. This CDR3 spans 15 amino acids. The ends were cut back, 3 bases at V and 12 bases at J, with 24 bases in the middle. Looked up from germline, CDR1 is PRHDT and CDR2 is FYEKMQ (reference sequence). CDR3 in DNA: TGTGCCAGCAGCTTTCGGGCCGGGGTACAGCCGGGGAGGTACTTC. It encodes CASSFRAGVQPGRYF.

CDR3 in DNA: TGTGCCAGCAGTTACATAGGGGGAAACGAGCAGTACTTC. Protein sequence: CASSYIGGNEQYF. The chain recombines TRBV6-5 with TRBJ2-7; TRBD1 might be the D (6 bases). This CDR3 comprises 13 residues. The V and J ends lost 2 bases and 5 bases respectively, with 10 bases between them. Germline V gives CDR1 MNHEY, CDR2 SVGAGI.

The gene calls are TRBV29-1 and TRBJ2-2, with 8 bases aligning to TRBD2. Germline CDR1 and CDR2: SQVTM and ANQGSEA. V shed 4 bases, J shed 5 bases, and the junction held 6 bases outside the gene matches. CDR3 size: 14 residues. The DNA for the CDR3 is TGCAGCGTTGCTGGGACTAGAGGGACCGGGGAGCTGTTTTTT. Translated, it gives CSVAGTRGTGELFF.

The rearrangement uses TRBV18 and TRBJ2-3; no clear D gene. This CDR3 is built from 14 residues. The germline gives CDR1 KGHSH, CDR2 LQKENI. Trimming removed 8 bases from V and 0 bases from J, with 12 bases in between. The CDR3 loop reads CASRSEISTDTQYF. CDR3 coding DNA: TGTGCCAGCCGTTCCGAGATCAGCACAGATACGCAGTATTTT. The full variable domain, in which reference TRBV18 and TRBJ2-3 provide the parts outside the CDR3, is NAGVMQNPRHLVRRRGQEARLRCSPMKGHSHVYWYRQLPEEGLKFMVYLQKENIIDESGMPKERFSAEFPKEGPSILRIQQVVRGDSAAYFCASRSEISTDTQYFGPGTRLTVL.

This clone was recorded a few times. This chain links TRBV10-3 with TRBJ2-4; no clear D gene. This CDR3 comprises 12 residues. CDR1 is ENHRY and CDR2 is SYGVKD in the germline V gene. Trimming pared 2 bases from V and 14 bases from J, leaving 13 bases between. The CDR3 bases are TGTGCCATCAGTGAGCCGATAGGACGGGAGTACTTC. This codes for CAISEPIGREYF.

The DNA of the CDR3 is TGTGCCAGCAGTGACCGGGACAGGGAGGAGATCTATGGCTACACCTTC. Translation: CASSDRDREEIYGYTF. This chain links TRBV25-1 with TRBJ1-2; 9 bases agree with TRBD1. CDR1 and CDR2 (germline): MGHDK, SYGVNS. CDR3 length: 16 amino acids. With V trimmed by 3 bases and J by 4 bases, 9 bases remained unmatched.

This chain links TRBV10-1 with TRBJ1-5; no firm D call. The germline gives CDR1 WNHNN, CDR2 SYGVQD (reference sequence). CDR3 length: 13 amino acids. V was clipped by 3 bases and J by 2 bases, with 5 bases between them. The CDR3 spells CASSDKGNQPQHF. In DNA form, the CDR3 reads TGCGCCAGCAGTGATAAGGGCAATCAGCCCCAGCATTTT.

The CDR3 DNA sequence: TGTGCCAGCAGCTTAATAGCGGGGGCGTTTAGCACAGATACGCAGTATTTT. Translating it yields CASSLIAGAFSTDTQYF. The V gene is TRBV7-2, the J gene TRBJ2-3; TRBD2 matches at 9 bases. Trimming cost V 2 bases and J 0 bases; bases outside gene matches: 6. CDR3 length: 17 residues. In germline, CDR1 is SGHTA, CDR2 FQGNSA.

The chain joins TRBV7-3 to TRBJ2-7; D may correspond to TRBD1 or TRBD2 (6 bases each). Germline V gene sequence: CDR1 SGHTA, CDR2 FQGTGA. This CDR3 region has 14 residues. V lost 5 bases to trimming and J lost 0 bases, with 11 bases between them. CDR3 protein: CASSAGHLSYEQYF. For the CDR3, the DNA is TGTGCCAGCAGCGCGGGACACCTCTCCTACGAGCAGTACTTC.